Listed below are T cell receptor beta chains from one sample, sequenced in a study of cytomegalovirus exposure and HLA in healthy donors. Data came from immunoSEQ multiplex PCR; TCRdb stores just in-frame clones and leaves some out. The data show about 100,000 clones, 65% to 85% seen once. The sample taken for sequencing was PBMCs. The receptors were sampled from a man in his fifties or sixties in good health and CMV-seronegative. Both conserved end residues are part of each CDR3. Fields, in order: V gene, J gene, D gene, clone size, CDR3 protein, CDR3 DNA. A D gene is named only where the DNA matches it firmly. For some rows the clone size is stated as once, few or many, or as a class when expanded; others skip it.

TRBV7-2	TRBJ1-6	TRBD1	NA	CASSIRDRVGLHF	TGTGCCAGCAGCATCCGGGACAGGGTTGGCCTCCACTTT
TRBV5-4	TRBJ1-2	NA	few	CASSLDRGGVGYTF	TGTGCCAGCAGCTTGGACCGGGGAGGGGTTGGCTACACCTTC
TRBV6-6	TRBJ1-5	TRBD1	NA	CASRGTGEQPQHF	TGTGCCAGCAGGGGGACAGGGGAACAGCCCCAGCATTTT
TRBV6-5	TRBJ1-5	TRBD1	NA	CASSHDRDNQPQHF	TGTGCCAGCAGCCATGACAGGGACAATCAGCCCCAGCATTTT
TRBV28	TRBJ2-3	NA	few	CASRMVGETDTQYF	TGTGCCAGCAGAATGGTCGGGGAGACAGATACGCAGTATTTT
TRBV28	TRBJ2-7	TRBD1	NA	CASSRPGTGNYEQYF	TGTGCCAGCAGTCGTCCCGGGACAGGGAACTACGAGCAGTACTTC
TRBV6-1	TRBJ2-7	TRBD1	NA	CASTLGQSYEQYF	TGTGCCAGCACCTTGGGACAGAGTTACGAGCAGTACTTC
TRBV4-3	TRBJ2-1	TRBD2	NA	CASSQGAGEAREQFF	TGCGCCAGCAGCCAAGGAGCGGGAGAAGCGAGGGAGCAGTTCTTC
TRBV10-3	TRBJ2-7	NA	once	CAISELAAGRTYEQYF	TGTGCCATCAGTGAGCTAGCCGCGGGTAGGACCTACGAGCAGTACTTC
TRBV5-1	TRBJ2-1	TRBD2	NA	CASSPRLAGAVGNEQFF	TGCGCCAGCAGCCCGCGACTAGCGGGGGCCGTGGGGAATGAGCAGTTCTTC
TRBV28	TRBJ2-6	NA	NA	CASSFGAGANVLTF	TGTGCCAGCAGTTTTGGGGCCGGGGCCAACGTCCTGACTTTC
TRBV16	TRBJ1-5	TRBD1	NA	CASSQSGQGSPPQHF	TGTGCCAGCAGCCAATCTGGACAGGGAAGTCCACCCCAGCATTTT
TRBV5-1	TRBJ2-2	NA	NA	CASSLKGQRNTGELFF	TGCGCCAGCAGCTTAAAAGGACAAAGGAACACCGGGGAGCTGTTTTTT
TRBV6-4	TRBJ2-5	TRBD1	NA	CASSPRQGQETQYF	TGTGCCAGCAGTCCCAGACAGGGCCAAGAGACCCAGTACTTC
TRBV11-2	TRBJ2-6	NA	NA	CASTWGGVPPGNVLTF	TGTGCCAGCACCTGGGGCGGGGTACCACCGGGAAACGTCCTGACTTTC
TRBV29-1	TRBJ2-1	TRBD2	NA	CSVRTSGVYNEQFF	TGCAGCGTTCGGACTAGCGGCGTCTACAATGAGCAGTTCTTC
TRBV6-6	TRBJ2-1	TRBD1	NA	CASSYARDSNEQFF	TGTGCCAGCAGTTACGCCAGGGACAGCAATGAGCAGTTCTTC
TRBV28	TRBJ1-1	TRBD1	few	CASSPRDRGQRRTEAFF	TGTGCCAGCAGTCCCCGGGACAGGGGGCAGAGAAGGACTGAAGCTTTCTTT
TRBV30	TRBJ2-2	NA	few	CAWSSSPLNTGELFF	TGTGCCTGGAGTTCGAGCCCTTTGAACACCGGGGAGCTGTTTTTT
TRBV6-6	TRBJ1-1	NA	few	CASAEGAGGTEAFF	TGTGCCAGCGCAGAGGGCGCCGGGGGCACTGAAGCTTTCTTT
TRBV19	TRBJ2-1	NA	once	CASSIGGSFQFF	TGTGCCAGTAGTATTGGTGGGAGTTTTCAGTTCTTC
TRBV7-2	TRBJ1-2	NA	NA	CASSLLGGAGYTF	TGTGCCAGCAGCTTACTTGGGGGCGCGGGCTACACCTTC
TRBV7-8	TRBJ2-3	TRBD1	NA	CASSLARQGGTDTQYF	TGTGCCAGCAGCTTAGCCAGACAGGGAGGCACAGATACGCAGTATTTT
TRBV19	TRBJ2-1	NA	NA	CASSPGASSYNEQFF	TGTGCCAGTAGCCCCGGAGCGAGCTCCTACAATGAGCAGTTCTTC
TRBV7-8	TRBJ2-3	TRBD2	NA	CASSPGRTSGRAKADTQYF	TGTGCCAGCAGTCCCGGAAGGACTAGCGGGAGGGCCAAGGCGGATACGCAGTATTTT
TRBV4-3	TRBJ2-5	NA	NA	CASSHPGTQETQYF	TGCGCCAGCAGCCACCCAGGAACACAAGAGACCCAGTACTTC
TRBV9	TRBJ2-1	TRBD1	NA	CASSEAPGQAYNEQFF	TGTGCCAGCAGCGAGGCCCCGGGACAGGCGTACAATGAGCAGTTCTTC
TRBV28	TRBJ1-2	NA	NA	CASREEGVYGYTF	TGTGCCAGCCGAGAGGAGGGCGTCTATGGCTACACCTTC
TRBV2	TRBJ1-6	TRBD1	NA	CASSLTGVDSPLHF	TGTGCCAGCAGTCTTACAGGGGTAGATTCACCCCTCCACTTT